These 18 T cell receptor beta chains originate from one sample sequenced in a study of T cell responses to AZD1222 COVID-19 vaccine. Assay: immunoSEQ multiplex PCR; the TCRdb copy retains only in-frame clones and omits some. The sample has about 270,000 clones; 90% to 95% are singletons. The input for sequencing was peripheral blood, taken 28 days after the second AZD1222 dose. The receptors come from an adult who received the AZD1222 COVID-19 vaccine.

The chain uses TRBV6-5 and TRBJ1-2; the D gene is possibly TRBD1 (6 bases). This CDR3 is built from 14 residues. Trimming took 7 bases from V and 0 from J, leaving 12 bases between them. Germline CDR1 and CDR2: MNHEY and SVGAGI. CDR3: CASTPGAANYGYTF. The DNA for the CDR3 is TGTGCCAGCACCCCGGGGGCCGCTAACTATGGCTACACCTTC.

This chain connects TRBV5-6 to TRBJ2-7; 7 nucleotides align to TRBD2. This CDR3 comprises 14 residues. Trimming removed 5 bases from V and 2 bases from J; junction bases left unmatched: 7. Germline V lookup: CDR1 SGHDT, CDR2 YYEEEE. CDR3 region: CASSSHGGAYEQYF. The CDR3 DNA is TGTGCCAGCAGTTCGCATGGGGGGGCCTACGAGCAGTACTTC.

The CDR3 nucleotides read TGTGCCAGCAGCCAAGGGGGTGTGGGATATAGCAATCAGCCCCAGCATTTT. This sequence encodes CASSQGGVGYSNQPQHF. The rearrangement joins TRBV4-2 to TRBJ1-5; D is unresolved. Germline V gene sequence: CDR1 LGHNA, CDR2 YNFKEQ. The CDR3 is 17 amino acids. V shed 1 base and J shed 0 bases, with 13 bases lying between them.

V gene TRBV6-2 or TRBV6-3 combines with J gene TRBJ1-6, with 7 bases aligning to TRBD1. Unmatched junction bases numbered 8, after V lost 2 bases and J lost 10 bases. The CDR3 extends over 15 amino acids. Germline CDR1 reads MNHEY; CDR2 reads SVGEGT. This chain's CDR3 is CASSYTTGLRSPLHF. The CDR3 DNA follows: TGTGCCAGCAGTTACACGACAGGGCTGAGATCACCCCTCCACTTT.

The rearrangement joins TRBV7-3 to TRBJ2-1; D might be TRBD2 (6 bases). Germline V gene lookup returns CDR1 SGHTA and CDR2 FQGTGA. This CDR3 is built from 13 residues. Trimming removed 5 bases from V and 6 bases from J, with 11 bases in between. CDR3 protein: CASSPGLLNEQFF. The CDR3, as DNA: TGTGCCAGCAGCCCGGGACTCCTCAATGAGCAGTTCTTC.

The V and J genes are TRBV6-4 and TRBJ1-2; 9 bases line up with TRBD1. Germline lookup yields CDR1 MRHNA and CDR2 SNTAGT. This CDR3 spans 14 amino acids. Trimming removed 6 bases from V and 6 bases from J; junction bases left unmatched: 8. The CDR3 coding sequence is TGTGCCAGCAGGCCCGGGACAGGGAAACATGGCTACACCTTC. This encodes CASRPGTGKHGYTF.

The CDR3 nucleotides read TGTGCCAGCAGTTTTCGGCAGGTCGCTGAAGCTTTCTTT. It codes for CASSFRQVAEAFF. The rearrangement uses TRBV12-3 or TRBV12-4 and TRBJ1-1; no reliable D call. The CDR3 consists of 13 residues. V shed 3 bases and J shed 6 bases, with 11 bases lying between them.

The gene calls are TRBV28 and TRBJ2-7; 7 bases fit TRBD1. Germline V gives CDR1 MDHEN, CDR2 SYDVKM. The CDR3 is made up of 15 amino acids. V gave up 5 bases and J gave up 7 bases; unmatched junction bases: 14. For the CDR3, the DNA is TGTGCCAGCAGTAGCCCCGGGACAGCTCTAGAGGAGCAGTACTTC. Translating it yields CASSSPGTALEEQYF.

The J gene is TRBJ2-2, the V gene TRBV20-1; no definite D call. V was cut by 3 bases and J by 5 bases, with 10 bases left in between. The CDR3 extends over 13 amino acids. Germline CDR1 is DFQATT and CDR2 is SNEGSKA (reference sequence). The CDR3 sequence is CSASDLGTGELFF. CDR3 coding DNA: TGCAGTGCTAGTGATCTGGGGACCGGGGAGCTGTTTTTT.

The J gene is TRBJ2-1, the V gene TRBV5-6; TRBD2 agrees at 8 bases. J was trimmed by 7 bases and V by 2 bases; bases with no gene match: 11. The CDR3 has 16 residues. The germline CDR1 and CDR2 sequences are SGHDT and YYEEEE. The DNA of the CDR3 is TGTGCCAGCAGCTTCCTCAGCGGGACTAGGGGGAATGAGCAGTTCTTC. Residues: CASSFLSGTRGNEQFF.

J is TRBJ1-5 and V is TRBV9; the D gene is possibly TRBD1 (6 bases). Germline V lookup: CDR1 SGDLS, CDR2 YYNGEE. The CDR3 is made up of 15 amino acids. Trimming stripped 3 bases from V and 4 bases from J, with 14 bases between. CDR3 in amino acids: CASSGSGTTNQPQHF. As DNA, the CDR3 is TGTGCCAGCAGCGGATCCGGGACAACTAATCAGCCCCAGCATTTT.

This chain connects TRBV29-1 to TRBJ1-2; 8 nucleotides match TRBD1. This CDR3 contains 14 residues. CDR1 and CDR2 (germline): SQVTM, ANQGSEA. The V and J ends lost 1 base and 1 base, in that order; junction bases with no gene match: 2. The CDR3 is CSVEGGQGNYGYTF. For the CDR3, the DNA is TGCAGCGTTGAAGGCGGACAGGGTAACTATGGCTACACCTTC.

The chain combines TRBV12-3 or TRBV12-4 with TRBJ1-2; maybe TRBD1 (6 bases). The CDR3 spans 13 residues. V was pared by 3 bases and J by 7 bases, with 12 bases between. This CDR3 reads CASSLPGGGGYTF. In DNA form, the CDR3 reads TGTGCCAGCAGTTTGCCCGGGGGCGGTGGCTACACCTTC.

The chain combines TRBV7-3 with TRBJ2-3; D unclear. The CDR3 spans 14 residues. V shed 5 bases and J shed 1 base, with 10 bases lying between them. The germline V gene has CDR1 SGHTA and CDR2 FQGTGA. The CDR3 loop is CASSPQAGTDTQYF. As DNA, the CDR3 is TGTGCCAGCAGCCCCCAGGCCGGCACAGATACGCAGTATTTT.

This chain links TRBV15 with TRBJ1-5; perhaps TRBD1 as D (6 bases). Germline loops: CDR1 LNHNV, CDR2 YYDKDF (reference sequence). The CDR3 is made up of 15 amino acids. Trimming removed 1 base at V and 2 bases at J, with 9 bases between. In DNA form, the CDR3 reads TGTGCCACCAGCAGAGGGAACAGGGGCAATCAGCCCCAGCATTTT. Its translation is CATSRGNRGNQPQHF.

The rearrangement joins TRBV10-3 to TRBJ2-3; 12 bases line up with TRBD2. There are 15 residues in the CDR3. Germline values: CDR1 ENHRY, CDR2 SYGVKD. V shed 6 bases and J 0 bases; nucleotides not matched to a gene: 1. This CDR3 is CAIRTSGSSTDTQYF. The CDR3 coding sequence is TGTGCCATCAGGACTAGCGGGAGCAGCACAGATACGCAGTATTTT.

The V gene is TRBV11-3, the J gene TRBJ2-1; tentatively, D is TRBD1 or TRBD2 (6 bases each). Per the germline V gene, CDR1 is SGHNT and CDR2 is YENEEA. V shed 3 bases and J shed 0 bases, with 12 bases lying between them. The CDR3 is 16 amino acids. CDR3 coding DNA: TGTGCCAGCAGCTTTGGGGGCGGGAACTCCTACAATGAGCAGTTCTTC. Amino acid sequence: CASSFGGGNSYNEQFF. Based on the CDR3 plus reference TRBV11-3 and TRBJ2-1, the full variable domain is EAGVVQSPRYKIIEKKQPVAFWCNPISGHNTLYWYLQNLGQGPELLIRYENEEAVDDSQLPKDRFSAERLKGVDSTLKIQPAELGDSAVYLCASSFGGGNSYNEQFFGPGTRLTVL.

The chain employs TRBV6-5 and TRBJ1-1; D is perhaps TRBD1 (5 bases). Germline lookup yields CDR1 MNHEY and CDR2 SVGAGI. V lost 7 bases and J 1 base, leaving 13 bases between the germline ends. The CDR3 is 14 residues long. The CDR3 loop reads CASIMGLWNTEAFF. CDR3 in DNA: TGTGCCAGCATTATGGGACTTTGGAACACTGAAGCTTTCTTT.